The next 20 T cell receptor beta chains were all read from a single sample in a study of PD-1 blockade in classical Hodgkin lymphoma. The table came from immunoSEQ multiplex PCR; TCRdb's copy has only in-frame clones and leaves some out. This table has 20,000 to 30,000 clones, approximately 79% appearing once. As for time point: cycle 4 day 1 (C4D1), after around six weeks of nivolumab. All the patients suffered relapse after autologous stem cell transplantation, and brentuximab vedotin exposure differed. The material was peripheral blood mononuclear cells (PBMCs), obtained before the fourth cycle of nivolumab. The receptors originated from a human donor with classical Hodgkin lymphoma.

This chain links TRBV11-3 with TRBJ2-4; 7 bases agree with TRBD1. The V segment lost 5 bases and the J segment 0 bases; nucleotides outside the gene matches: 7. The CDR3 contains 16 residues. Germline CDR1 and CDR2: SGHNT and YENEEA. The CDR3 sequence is CASSLRTGVAKNIQYF. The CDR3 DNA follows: TGTGCCAGCAGCCTACGGACAGGAGTAGCCAAAAACATTCAGTACTTC. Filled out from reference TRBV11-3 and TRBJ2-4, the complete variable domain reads EAGVVQSPRYKIIEKKQPVAFWCNPISGHNTLYWYLQNLGQGPELLIRYENEEAVDDSQLPKDRFSAERLKGVDSTLKIQPAELGDSAVYLCASSLRTGVAKNIQYFGAGTRLSVL.

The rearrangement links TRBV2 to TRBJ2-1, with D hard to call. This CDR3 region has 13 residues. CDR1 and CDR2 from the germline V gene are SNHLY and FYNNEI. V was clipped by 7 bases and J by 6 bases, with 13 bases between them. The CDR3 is CASKSDPPNEQFF. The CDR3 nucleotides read TGTGCCAGCAAGAGTGACCCCCCCAATGAGCAGTTCTTC.

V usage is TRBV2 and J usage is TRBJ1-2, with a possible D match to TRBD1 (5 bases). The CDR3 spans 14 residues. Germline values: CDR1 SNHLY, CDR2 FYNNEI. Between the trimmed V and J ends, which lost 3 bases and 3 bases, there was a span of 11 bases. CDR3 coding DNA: TGTGCCAGCAGTGACTACAGGAGGGACTATGGCTACACCTTC. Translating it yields CASSDYRRDYGYTF.

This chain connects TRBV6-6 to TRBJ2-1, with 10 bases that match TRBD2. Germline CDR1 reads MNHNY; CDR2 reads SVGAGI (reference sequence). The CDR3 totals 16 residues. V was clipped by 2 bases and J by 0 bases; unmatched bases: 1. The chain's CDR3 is CASSYLAGVSYNEQFF. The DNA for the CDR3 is TGTGCCAGCAGTTACCTAGCGGGGGTCTCCTACAATGAGCAGTTCTTC.

CDR3 DNA: TGTGCCAGCAGCCAAGATCGTGGGGGGACAGGGGGAAACACTGAAGCTTTCTTT. Translating gives CASSQDRGGTGGNTEAFF. The J gene is TRBJ1-1, the V gene TRBV4-2; 11 bases map to TRBD1. The V gene's germline CDR1 is LGHNA and CDR2 YNFKEQ. V shed 0 bases, J shed 2 bases, and the junction held 8 bases outside the gene matches. The CDR3 extends over 18 amino acids.

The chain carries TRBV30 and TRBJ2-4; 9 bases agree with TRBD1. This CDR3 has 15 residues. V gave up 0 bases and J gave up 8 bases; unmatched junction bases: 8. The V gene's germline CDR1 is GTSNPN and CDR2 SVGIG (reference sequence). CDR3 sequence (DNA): TGTGCCTGGAGTGTAGGCGGGACAGGGTTGCACATTCAGTACTTC. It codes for CAWSVGGTGLHIQYF.

The CDR3, as DNA: TGTGCCAGCAGCCCCGGACTAGCGGGGAAAGAGACCCAGTACTTC. Protein product: CASSPGLAGKETQYF. The chain employs TRBV7-7 and TRBJ2-5; 12 positions match TRBD2. Germline values: CDR1 SSHAT, CDR2 FNYEAQ (reference sequence). J gave up 3 bases and V 5 bases, and 4 bases lay outside the gene matches. The CDR3 has 15 residues.

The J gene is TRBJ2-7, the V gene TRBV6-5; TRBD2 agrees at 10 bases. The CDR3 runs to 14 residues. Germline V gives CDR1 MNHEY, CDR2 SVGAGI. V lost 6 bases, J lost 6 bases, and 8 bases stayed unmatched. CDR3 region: CASSQSGRASEQYF. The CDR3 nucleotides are TGTGCCAGCAGCCAAAGCGGGAGGGCCTCCGAGCAGTACTTC.

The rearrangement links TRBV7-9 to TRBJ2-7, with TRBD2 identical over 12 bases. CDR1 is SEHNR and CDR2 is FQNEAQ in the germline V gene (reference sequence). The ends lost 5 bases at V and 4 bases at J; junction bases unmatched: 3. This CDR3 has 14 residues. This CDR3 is CASSRGTSGYEQYF. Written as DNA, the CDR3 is TGTGCCAGCAGCCGGGGGACTAGCGGGTACGAGCAGTACTTC.

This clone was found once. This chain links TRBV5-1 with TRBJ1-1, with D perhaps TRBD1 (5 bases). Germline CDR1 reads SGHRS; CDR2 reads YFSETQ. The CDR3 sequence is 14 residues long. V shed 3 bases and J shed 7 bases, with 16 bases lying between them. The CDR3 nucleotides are TGCGCCAGCAGCTCCGCAGACAGTTTGATTGAAGCTTTCTTT. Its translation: CASSSADSLIEAFF.

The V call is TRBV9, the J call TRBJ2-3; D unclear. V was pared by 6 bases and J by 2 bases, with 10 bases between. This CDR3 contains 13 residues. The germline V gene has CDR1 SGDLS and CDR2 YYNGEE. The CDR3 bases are TGTGCCAGCACCGCGGAACTCACAGATACGCAGTATTTT. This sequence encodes CASTAELTDTQYF.

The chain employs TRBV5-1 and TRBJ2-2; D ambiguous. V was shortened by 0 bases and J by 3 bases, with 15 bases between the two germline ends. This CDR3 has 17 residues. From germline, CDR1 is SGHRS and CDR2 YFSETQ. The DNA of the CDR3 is TGCGCCAGCAGCTTGGGGAGAGCGACGACGGACACCGGGGAGCTGTTTTTT. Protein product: CASSLGRATTDTGELFF.

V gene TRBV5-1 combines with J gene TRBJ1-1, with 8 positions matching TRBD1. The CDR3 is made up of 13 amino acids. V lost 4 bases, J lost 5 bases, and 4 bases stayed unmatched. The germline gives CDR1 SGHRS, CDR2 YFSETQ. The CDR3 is CASSPRGPTEAFF. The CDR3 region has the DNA TGCGCCAGCAGCCCCAGGGGGCCGACTGAAGCTTTCTTT.

The CDR3 DNA reads TGTGCCAGCAGCCTGAGCGGGGAGCTGTTTTTT. This sequence encodes CASSLSGELFF. V gene TRBV14 combines with J gene TRBJ2-2; no clear D. CDR1 and CDR2 from the germline V gene are SGHDN and FVKESK. This CDR3 has 11 amino acids. V dropped 4 bases and J dropped 7 bases, with 4 bases sitting between them.

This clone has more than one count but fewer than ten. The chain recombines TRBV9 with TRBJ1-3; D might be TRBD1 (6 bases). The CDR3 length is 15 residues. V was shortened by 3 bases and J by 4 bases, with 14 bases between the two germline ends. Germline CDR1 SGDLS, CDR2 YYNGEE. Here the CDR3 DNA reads TGTGCCAGCAGCGCCGAAGGGGGGCTGGGAAACACCATATATTTT. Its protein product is CASSAEGGLGNTIYF.

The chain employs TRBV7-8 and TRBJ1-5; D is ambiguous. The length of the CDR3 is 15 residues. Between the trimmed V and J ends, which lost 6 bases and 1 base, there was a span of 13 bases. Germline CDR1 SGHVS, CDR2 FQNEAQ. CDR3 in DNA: TGTGCCAGCAGGGGCCCTCGGGGAAGCAATCAGCCCCAGCATTTT. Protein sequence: CASRGPRGSNQPQHF. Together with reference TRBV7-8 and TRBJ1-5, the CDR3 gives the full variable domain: GAGVSQSPRYKVAKRGQDVALRCDPISGHVSLFWYQQALGQGPEFLTYFQNEAQLDKSGLPSDRFFAERPEGSVSTLKIQRTQQEDSAVYLCASRGPRGSNQPQHFGDGTRLSIL.

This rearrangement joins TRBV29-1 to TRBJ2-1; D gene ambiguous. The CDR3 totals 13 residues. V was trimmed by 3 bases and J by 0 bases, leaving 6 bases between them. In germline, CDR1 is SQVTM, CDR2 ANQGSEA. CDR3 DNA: TGCAGCGTTGATGTGCACTCCTACAATGAGCAGTTCTTC. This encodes CSVDVHSYNEQFF.

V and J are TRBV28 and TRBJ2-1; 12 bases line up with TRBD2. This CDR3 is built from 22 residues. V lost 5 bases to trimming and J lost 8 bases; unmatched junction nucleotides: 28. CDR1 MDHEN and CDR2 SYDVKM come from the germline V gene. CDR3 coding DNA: TGTGCCAGCAGTCCGTACCTCTTTGGTCTCCCAACGACTAGCGGGAGTCTCGATGAGCAGTTCTTC. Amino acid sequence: CASSPYLFGLPTTSGSLDEQFF.

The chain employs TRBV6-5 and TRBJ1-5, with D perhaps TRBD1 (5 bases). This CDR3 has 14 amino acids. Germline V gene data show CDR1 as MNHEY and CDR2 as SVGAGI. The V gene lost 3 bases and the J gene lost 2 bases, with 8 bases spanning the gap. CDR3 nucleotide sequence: TGTGCCAGCAGTTATCGGGGGGGCAATCAGCCCCAGCATTTT. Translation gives CASSYRGGNQPQHF.

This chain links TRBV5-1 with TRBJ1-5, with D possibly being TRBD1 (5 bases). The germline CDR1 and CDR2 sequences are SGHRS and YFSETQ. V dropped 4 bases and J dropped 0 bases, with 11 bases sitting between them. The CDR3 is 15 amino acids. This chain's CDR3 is CASSAGDYSNQPQHF. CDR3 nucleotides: TGCGCCAGCAGCGCCGGGGACTATAGCAATCAGCCCCAGCATTTT.